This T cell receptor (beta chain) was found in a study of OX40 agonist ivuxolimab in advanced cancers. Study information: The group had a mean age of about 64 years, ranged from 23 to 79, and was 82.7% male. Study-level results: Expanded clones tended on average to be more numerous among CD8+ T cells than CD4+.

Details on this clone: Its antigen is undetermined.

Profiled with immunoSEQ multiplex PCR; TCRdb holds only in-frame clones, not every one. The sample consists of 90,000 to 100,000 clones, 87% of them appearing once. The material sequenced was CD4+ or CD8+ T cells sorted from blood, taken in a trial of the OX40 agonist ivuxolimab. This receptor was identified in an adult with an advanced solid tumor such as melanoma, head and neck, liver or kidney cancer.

CDR3 nucleotide sequence: TGTGCCAGCGACCCATCAAGCGGCACCCTCACCGGGGAGCTGTTTTTT. Encoded protein: CASDPSSGTLTGELFF. The chain combines TRBV5-5 with TRBJ2-2; weak D call: TRBD2 (5 bases). CDR3 length: 16 amino acids. Trimming cost V 7 bases and J 4 bases, with 20 bases left between them. Per the germline V gene, CDR1 is SGHKS and CDR2 is YYEKEE (reference sequence).